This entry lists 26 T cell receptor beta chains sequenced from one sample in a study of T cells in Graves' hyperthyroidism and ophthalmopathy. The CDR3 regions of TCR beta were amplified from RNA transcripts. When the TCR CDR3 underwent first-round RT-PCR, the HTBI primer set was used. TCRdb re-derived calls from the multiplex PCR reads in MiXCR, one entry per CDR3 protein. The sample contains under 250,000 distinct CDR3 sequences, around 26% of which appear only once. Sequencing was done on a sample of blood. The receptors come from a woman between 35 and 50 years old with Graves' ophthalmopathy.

CDR3 protein: CSARKGVAGGSDEQYF. CDR3 bases: TGCAGTGCTAGAAAGGGGGTAGCGGGAGGGTCTGACGAGCAGTACTTC. The genes are TRBV20-1 and TRBJ2-7, with 11 bases lining up with TRBD2. This CDR3 is built from 16 residues. Germline V gene data show CDR1 as DFQATT and CDR2 as SNEGSKA (reference sequence). After removal of 2 bases from V and 5 bases from J, the junction contained 11 bases not matched to a gene.

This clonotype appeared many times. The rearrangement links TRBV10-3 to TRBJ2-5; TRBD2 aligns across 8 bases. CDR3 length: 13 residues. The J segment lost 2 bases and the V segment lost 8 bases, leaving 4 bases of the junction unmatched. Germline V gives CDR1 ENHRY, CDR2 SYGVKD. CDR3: CAIQGGGQETQYF. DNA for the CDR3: TGTGCCATCCAAGGCGGGGGGCAAGAGACCCAGTACTTC.

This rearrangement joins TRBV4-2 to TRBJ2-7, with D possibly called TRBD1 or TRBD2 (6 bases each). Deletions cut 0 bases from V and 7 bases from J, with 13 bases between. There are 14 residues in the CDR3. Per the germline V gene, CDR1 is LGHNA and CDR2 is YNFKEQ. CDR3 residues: CASSQDGGPKEQYV. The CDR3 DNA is TGTGCCAGCAGCCAAGATGGGGGGCCAAAAGAGCAGTACGTC.

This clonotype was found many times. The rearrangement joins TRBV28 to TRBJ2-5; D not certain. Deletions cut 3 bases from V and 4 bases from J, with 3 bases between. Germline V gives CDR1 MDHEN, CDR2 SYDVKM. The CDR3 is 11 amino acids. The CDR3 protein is CASSFLETQYF. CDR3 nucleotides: TGTGCCAGCAGTTTTCTAGAGACCCAGTACTTC.

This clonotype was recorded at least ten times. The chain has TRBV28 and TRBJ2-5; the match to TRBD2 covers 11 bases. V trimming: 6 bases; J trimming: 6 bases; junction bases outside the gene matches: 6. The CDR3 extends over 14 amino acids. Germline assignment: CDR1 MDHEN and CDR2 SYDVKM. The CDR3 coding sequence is TGTGCCAGCAGGCTAGCGGGGGGCCCAAAGACCCAGTACTTC. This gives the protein CASRLAGGPKTQYF.

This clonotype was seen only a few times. This CDR3 is CASSQETLARPYEQYF. In DNA, the CDR3 is TGTGCCAGCAGCCAAGAGACCCTAGCGCGCCCCTACGAGCAGTACTTC. The chain recombines TRBV3-1 with TRBJ2-7, with TRBD2 as a possible D gene (6 bases). V was trimmed by 0 bases and J by 2 bases, leaving 14 bases between them. The CDR3 extends over 16 amino acids. Germline values: CDR1 LGHDT, CDR2 YNNKEL (reference sequence).

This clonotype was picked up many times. CDR3 nucleotide sequence: TGTGCCTGGAGCCGCGACAGGGGGGGCTACGAGCAGTACTTC. Translated: CAWSRDRGGYEQYF. The chain has TRBV30 and TRBJ2-7; 9 bases are shared with TRBD1. This CDR3 has 14 amino acids. Germline V gene data show CDR1 as GTSNPN and CDR2 as SVGIG (reference sequence). With 3 bases clipped from V and 3 bases from J, the junction kept 6 bases outside the gene matches.

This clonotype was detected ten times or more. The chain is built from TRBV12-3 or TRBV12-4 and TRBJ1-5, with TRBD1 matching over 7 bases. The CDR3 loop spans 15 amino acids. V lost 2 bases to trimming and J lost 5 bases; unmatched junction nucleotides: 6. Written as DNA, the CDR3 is TGTGCCAGCAGTTTAAGACAGGGAAATTATCAGCCCCAGCATTTT. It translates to CASSLRQGNYQPQHF.

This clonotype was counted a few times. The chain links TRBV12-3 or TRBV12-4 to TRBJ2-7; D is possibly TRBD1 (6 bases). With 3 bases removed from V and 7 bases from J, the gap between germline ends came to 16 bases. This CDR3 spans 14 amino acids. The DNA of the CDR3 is TGTGCCAGCAGTTTGAGGCAGGGGCTTCGGGAGCAGTACTTC. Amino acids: CASSLRQGLREQYF.

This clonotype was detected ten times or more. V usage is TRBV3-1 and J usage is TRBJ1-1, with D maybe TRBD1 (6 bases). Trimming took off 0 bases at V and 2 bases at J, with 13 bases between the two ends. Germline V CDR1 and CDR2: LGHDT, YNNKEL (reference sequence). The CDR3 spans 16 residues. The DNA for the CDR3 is TGTGCCAGCAGCCAAGACTCGGACAGAAGAAACACTGAAGCTTTCTTT. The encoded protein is CASSQDSDRRNTEAFF.

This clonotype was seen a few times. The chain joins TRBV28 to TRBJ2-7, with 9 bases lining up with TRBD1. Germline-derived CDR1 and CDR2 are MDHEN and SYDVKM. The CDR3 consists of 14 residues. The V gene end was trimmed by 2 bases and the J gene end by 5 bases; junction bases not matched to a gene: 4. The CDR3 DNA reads TGTGCCAGCAGTTTAGGGACAGGGTTTAACGAGCAGTACTTC. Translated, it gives CASSLGTGFNEQYF.

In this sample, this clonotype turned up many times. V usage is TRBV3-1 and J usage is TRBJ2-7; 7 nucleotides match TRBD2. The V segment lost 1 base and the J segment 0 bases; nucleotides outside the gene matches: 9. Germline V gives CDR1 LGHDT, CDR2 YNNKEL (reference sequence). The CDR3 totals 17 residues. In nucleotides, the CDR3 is TGTGCCAGCAGCCAAGCTCAGGAGGGACTACTCTCCTACGAGCAGTACTTC. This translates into CASSQAQEGLLSYEQYF.

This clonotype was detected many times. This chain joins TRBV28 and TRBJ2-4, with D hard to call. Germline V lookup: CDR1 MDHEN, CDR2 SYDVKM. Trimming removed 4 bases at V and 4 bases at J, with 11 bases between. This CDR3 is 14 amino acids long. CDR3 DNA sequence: TGTGCCAGCAGTTCCGGATTCGGGAAAAACATTCAGTACTTC. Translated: CASSSGFGKNIQYF. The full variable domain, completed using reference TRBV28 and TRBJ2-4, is DVKVTQSSRYLVKRTGEKVFLECVQDMDHENMFWYRQDPGLGLRLIYFSYDVKMKEKGDIPEGYSVSREKKERFSLILESASTNQTSMYLCASSSGFGKNIQYFGAGTRLSVL.

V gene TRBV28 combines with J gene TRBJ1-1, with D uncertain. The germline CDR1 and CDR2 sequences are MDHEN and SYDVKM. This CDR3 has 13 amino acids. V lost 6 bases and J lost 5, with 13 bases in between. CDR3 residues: CASSSQGRTEAFF. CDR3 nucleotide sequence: TGTGCCAGCAGCAGTCAAGGGAGGACTGAAGCTTTCTTT.

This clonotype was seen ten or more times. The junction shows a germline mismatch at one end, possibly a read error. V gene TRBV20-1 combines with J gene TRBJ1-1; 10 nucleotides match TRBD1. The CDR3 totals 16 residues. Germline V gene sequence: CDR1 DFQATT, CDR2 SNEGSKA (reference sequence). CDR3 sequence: CSTRERTGGRRTEAFF. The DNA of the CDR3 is TGCAGTACTAGAGAAAGGACAGGGGGGAGGAGGACTGAAGCTTTCTTT.

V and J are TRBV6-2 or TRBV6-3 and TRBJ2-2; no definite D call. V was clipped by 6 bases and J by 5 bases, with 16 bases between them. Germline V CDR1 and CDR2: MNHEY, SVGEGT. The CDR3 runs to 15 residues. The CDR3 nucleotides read TGTGCCAGCAGCCAACGTTTTGCGCGGACCGGGGAGCTGTTTTTT. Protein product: CASSQRFARTGELFF.

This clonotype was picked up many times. CDR3 bases: TGCGCCAGCAGCCTTCAAGTCTTCGGAGACGTCTCCTACGAGCAGTACTTC. This codes for CASSLQVFGDVSYEQYF. The chain combines TRBV4-1 with TRBJ2-7; the D is unclear. With 4 bases removed from V and 0 bases from J, the gap between germline ends came to 19 bases. Germline CDR1 and CDR2: MGHRA and YSYEKL. There are 17 residues in the CDR3.

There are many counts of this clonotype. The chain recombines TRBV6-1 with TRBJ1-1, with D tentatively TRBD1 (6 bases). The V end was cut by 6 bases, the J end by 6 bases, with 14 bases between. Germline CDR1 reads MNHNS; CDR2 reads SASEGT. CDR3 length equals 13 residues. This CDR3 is CASRPYREAEAFF. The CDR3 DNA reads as TGTGCCAGCAGACCTTACAGGGAGGCTGAAGCTTTCTTT.

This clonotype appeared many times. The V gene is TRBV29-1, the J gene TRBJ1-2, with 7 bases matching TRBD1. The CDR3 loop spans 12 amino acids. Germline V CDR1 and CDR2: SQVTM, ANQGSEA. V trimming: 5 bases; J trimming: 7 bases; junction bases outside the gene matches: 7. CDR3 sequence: CSVQTTGTGYTF. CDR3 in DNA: TGCAGCGTTCAGACGACAGGGACTGGCTACACCTTC.

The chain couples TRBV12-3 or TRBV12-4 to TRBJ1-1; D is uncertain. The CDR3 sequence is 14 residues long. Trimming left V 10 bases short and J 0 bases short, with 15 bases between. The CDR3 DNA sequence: TGTGCCACCCTCAAGGCGGGATTGAACACTGAAGCTTTCTTT. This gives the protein CATLKAGLNTEAFF.

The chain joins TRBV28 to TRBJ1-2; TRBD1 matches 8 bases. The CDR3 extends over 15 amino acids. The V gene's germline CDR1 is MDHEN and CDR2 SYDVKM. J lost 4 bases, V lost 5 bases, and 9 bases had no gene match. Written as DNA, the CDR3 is TGTGCCAGCAGTCCCATGGACAGGGCAGGCTATGGCTACACCTTC. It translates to CASSPMDRAGYGYTF.

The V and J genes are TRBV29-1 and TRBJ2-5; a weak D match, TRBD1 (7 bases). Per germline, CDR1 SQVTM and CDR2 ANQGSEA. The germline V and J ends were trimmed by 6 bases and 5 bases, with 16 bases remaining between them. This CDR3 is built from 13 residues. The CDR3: CSVEEGAGETQYF. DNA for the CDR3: TGCAGCGTCGAGGAGGGGGCGGGTGAGACCCAGTACTTC.

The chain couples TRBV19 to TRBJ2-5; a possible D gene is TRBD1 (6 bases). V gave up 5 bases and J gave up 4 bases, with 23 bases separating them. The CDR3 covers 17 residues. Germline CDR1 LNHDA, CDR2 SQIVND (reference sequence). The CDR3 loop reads CASSVLPGTLPPETQYF. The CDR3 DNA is TGTGCCAGTAGTGTCCTTCCCGGGACACTCCCCCCAGAGACCCAGTACTTC.

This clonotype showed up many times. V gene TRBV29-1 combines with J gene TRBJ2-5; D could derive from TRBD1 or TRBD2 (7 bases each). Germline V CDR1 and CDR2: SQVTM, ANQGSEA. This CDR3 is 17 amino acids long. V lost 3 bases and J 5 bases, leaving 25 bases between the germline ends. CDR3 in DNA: TGCAGCGTTGATTGGGGTGAAGGGGGCGGGAGCTCGGAGACCCAGTACTTC. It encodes CSVDWGEGGGSSETQYF. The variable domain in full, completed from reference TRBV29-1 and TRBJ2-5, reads SAVISQKPSRDICQRGTSLTIQCQVDSQVTMMFWYRQQPGQSLTLIATANQGSEATYESGFVIDKFPISRPNLTFSTLTVSNMSPEDSSIYLCSVDWGEGGGSSETQYFGPGTRLLVL.

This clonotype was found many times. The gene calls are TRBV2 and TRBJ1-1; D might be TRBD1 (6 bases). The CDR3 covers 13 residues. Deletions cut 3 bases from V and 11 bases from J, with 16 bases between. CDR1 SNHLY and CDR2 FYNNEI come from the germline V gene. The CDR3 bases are TGTGCCAGCAGTGAGTCCCCCAGGGGTGAGGCTTTCTTT. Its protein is CASSESPRGEAFF.

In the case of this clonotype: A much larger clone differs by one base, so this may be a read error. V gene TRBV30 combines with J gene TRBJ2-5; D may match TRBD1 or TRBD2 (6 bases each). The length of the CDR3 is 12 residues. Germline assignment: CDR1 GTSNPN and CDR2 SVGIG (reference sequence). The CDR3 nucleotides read TGTGCCTGGAGTCCAAGGGGGGAGACCCGGTACTTC. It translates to CAWSPRGETRYF.